These T cell receptor beta chains were read from a single sample in a study of CD8 T cells in ankylosing spondylitis. In TCRdb, the 5' RACE reads were re-called with MiXCR into one record per CDR3 protein. Of about 220,000 distinct CDR3 sequences detected, 6% to 8.5% appear once; the ten largest clones hold more than 13%. The sample comprised blood, either unsorted or a sorted T cell fraction (not recorded which). The receptors come from a male donor with ankylosing spondylitis. Each CDR3 is given with its conserved first and last residue.

v_gene	j_gene	len	CDR3aa
TRBV5-5	TRBJ2-1	16	CASSLGRGPTSNEQFF
TRBV10-3	TRBJ2-2	16	CAIRSGQGANTGELFF
TRBV20-1	TRBJ2-7	12	CSATWGGYEQYF
TRBV29-1	TRBJ1-2	12	CSARGTNYGYTF
TRBV9	TRBJ2-3	16	CASSSQPGSSTDTQYF
TRBV11-2	TRBJ2-1	14	CASSSRPPYNEQFF
TRBV28	TRBJ2-2	16	CASSFPPPGAGGELFF
TRBV6-1	TRBJ2-1	15	CASRTGTGIYNEQFF
TRBV7-2	TRBJ2-1	17	CASTTSPLAGAYNEQFF
TRBV20-1	TRBJ2-3	14	CSARGFSSTDTQYF
TRBV29-1	TRBJ2-7	12	CSVEMGAYEQYF